The T cell receptor (beta chain) described here comes from a study of T cells in women clearing cervical HPV infection. CDR3 length: 15 residues. Per germline, CDR1 SNHLY and CDR2 FYNNEI. V shed 6 bases and J 3 bases; nucleotides not matched to a gene: 5. Study outcomes and limitations: Timing of associations relative to infection is unclear; T-cell subsets were not isolated. TRBV6-7 relative abundance averaged roughly 0.099% in cases and about 0.17% in controls. Richness plus V gene abundances separated cases from controls with AUC about 0.8.

Worth noting for this clone: Its antigen is undetermined. The CDR3 is cut off 3 residues early in the read; its end comes from the germline J gene.

Sequenced by immunoSEQ multiplex PCR; TCRdb stores in-frame clones only, minus some. Its table records under 45,000 clones. The source material was blood buffy coat. J is TRBJ2-2 and V is TRBV2; 9 nucleotides line up with TRBD1. This sequence was found in a woman between 18 and 70 years old with a cervical HPV16 infection that either progressed to CIN3+ or cleared (not recorded which). CDR3 protein: CASSPQGADTGELFF. The CDR3 DNA, read in part, is TGTGCCAGCAGCCCACAGGGGGCGGACACCGGGGAG.